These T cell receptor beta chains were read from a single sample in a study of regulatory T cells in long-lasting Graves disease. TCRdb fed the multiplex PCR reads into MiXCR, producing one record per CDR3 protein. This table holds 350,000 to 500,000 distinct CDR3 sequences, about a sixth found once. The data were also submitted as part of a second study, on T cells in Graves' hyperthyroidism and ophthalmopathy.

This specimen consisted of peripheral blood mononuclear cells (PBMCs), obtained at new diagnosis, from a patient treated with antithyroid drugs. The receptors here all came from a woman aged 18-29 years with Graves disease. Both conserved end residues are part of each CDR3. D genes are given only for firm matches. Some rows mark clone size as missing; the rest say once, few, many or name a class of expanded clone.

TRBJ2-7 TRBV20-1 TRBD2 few CSAKLFVSGRRPGVLSYEQYF TGCAGTGCTAAATTATTTGTAAGCGGGAGGAGACCAGGGGTACTGTCCTACGAGCAGTACTTC
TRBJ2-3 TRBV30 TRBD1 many CAWSFGQARDTQYF TGTGCCTGGAGTTTCGGACAGGCGCGCGATACGCAGTATTTT
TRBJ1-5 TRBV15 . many CATSRTPGFYQPQHF TGTGCCACCAGCAGGACTCCAGGTTTCTATCAGCCCCAGCATTTT
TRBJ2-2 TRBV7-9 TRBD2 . CASSLTSGRANWELFF TGTGCCAGCAGCCTGACTAGCGGGAGGGCCAATTGGGAGCTGTTTTTT
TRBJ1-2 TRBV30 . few CAWSVIQGGDGYTF TGTGCCTGGAGTGTAATTCAGGGAGGGGATGGCTACACCTTC
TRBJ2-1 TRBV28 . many CASTPRGSYNEQFF TGTGCCAGCACCCCGCGGGGCTCCTACAATGAGCAGTTCTTC
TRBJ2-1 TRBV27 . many CASSSLTNSGKSSYNEQFF TGTGCCAGCAGTTCATTGACTAACAGCGGCAAAAGCTCCTACAATGAGCAGTTCTTC
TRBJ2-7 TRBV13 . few CASSLGVGGGYEQYF TGTGCCAGCAGCTTAGGGGTGGGAGGAGGGTACGAGCAGTACTTC
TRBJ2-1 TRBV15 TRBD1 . CATSRTRQGSYNEQFF TGTGCCACCAGCAGAACTCGACAGGGCTCCTACAATGAGCAGTTCTTC
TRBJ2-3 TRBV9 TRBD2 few CASSVGTSMRTDTQYF TGTGCCAGCAGCGTAGGGACTAGCATGCGCACAGATACGCAGTATTTT
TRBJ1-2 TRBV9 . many CASSATSAGGRRTF TGTGCCAGCAGCGCCACTTCGGCGGGGGGGCGACGCACCTTC
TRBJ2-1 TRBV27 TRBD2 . CASNQLAGARNEQFF TGTGCCAGCAACCAACTAGCGGGAGCCCGGAATGAGCAGTTCTTC
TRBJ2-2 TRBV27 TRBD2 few CASSLPPRGGRVAGELFF TGTGCCAGCAGCCTCCCGCCCCGGGGCGGGAGAGTAGCCGGGGAGCTGTTTTTT
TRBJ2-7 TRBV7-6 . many CASSLDRDGSYEQYF TGTGCCAGCAGCTTAGACAGAGACGGGTCCTACGAGCAGTACTTC
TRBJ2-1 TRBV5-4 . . CASSNRGGGSNEQFF TGTGCCAGCAGCAACCGGGGTGGAGGAAGCAATGAGCAGTTCTTC
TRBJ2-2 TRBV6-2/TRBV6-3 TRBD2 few CASRKAGATGELFF TGTGCCAGCAGGAAAGCGGGAGCCACCGGGGAGCTGTTTTTT
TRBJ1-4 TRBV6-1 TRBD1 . CASRNPRGPHEKLFF TGTGCCAGCAGAAACCCCAGGGGGCCCCATGAAAAACTGTTTTTT
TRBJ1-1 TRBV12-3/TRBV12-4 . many CASGGAPMNTEAFF TGTGCCAGCGGAGGGGCGCCTATGAACACTGAAGCTTTCTTT
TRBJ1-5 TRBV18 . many CASSPQSSRDQPQHF TGTGCCAGCTCACCTCAAAGTTCGCGGGATCAGCCCCAGCATTTT
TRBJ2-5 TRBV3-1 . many CASSQERETGETQYF TGTGCCAGCAGCCAAGAGCGGGAAACGGGAGAGACCCAGTACTTC
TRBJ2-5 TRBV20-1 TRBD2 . CSALGLAGVYETQYF TGCAGTGCTCTCGGACTAGCGGGAGTATACGAGACCCAGTACTTC
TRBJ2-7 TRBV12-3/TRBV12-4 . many CASSLPTGWQYF TGTGCCAGCAGTTTGCCAACTGGGTGGCAGTACTTC
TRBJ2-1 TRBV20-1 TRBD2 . CSAYGVGTNVNEQFF TGCAGTGCTTACGGAGTCGGGACTAATGTGAATGAGCAGTTCTTC
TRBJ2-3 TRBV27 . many CASSLGVWADTQYF TGTGCCAGCAGTCTAGGGGTATGGGCAGATACGCAGTATTTT
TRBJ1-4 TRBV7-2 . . CASSFNDRKKLFF TGTGCCAGCAGCTTCAACGACAGGAAAAAACTGTTTTTT
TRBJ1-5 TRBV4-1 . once CASSQESSGTPNQPQHF TGCGCCAGCAGCCAGGAGAGTTCCGGGACACCCAATCAGCCCCAGCATTTT
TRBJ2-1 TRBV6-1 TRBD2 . CASAPGDSGGNEQFF TGTGCCAGCGCCCCTGGAGATAGCGGGGGCAATGAGCAGTTCTTC
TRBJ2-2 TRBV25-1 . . CASTNGQLNTGELFF TGTGCCAGCACCAATGGACAGCTGAACACCGGGGAGCTGTTTTTT
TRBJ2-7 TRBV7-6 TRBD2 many CASSVSGKSSYEQYF TGTGCCAGCAGCGTGAGCGGGAAGAGCTCCTACGAGCAGTACTTC
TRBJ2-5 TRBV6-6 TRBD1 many CASSYSVTGGEETQYF TGTGCCAGCAGTTACTCGGTAACAGGGGGCGAAGAGACCCAGTACTTC
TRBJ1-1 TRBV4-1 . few CASSSIRVTGTLNTEAFF TGCGCCAGCAGCTCTATACGGGTCACAGGGACGTTGAACACTGAAGCTTTCTTT
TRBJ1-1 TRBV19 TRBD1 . CASRWQGAMDTEAFF TGTGCCAGTCGGTGGCAGGGGGCAATGGACACTGAAGCTTTCTTT
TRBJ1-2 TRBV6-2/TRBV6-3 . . CASSRPIWGGYTF TGTGCCAGCAGTAGACCCATCTGGGGTGGCTACACCTTC
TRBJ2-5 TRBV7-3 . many CASSPGRGETQYF TGTGCCAGCAGCCCGGGCCGAGGCGAGACCCAGTACTTC
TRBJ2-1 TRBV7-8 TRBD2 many CASSSQREHNEQFF TGTGCCAGCAGCTCCCAGCGGGAACACAATGAGCAGTTCTTC
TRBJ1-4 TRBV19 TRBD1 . CASSIGTGVEKLFF TGTGCCAGTAGTATCGGGACAGGGGTTGAAAAACTGTTTTTT